This entry features one T cell receptor (beta chain) sequence. These data are taken from a study of T cell changes during pregnancy in multiple sclerosis. Using immunoSEQ multiplex PCR, the repertoire was profiled, and TCRdb retains in-frame clones only, with some absent. This sample has about 83,000 clones, with approximately 90% found just once. CDR3 length: 14 amino acids. Germline V gene sequence: CDR1 MNHEY, CDR2 SVGAGI. V was cut by 2 bases and J by 5 bases, with 12 bases left in between. The TCR was taken from a female donor in good health, serving as a control in a pregnancy study. Some clones in this sample may be carry-over from other donors' samples. The genes are TRBV6-5 and TRBJ1-2; D unclear. This specimen consisted of PBMCs, obtained in the first trimester of pregnancy. The DNA for the CDR3 is TGTGCCAGCAGTTACGCGTGGGAGGGTTATGGCTACACCTTC. This translates into CASSYAWEGYGYTF.